This T cell receptor (beta chain) was identified during a study of T-cell reconstitution after alpha-beta-depleted transplantation in children. This clonotype was detected many times. Unique molecular identifiers were built into the TCRbeta library. TCRdb re-called the PCR reads through MiXCR, storing one row per CDR3 protein. Of over 85,000 distinct CDR3 sequences listed, about a tenth are singletons. The germline CDR1 and CDR2 sequences are KGHDR and SFDVKD. V lost 1 base, J lost 8 bases, and 4 bases lay in between. The CDR3 spans 12 residues. The TCR originated in a human donor who donated a stem cell graft to a child with acute lymphoblastic leukemia. The chain joins TRBV24-1 to TRBJ2-2, with no clear D. Sequenced material: PBMCs from the stem cell graft donor, taken from the stem cell graft. CDR3 DNA sequence: TGTGCCACCAGTGATTTTGCAGGGGAGCTGTTTTTT. Translation: CATSDFAGELFF.